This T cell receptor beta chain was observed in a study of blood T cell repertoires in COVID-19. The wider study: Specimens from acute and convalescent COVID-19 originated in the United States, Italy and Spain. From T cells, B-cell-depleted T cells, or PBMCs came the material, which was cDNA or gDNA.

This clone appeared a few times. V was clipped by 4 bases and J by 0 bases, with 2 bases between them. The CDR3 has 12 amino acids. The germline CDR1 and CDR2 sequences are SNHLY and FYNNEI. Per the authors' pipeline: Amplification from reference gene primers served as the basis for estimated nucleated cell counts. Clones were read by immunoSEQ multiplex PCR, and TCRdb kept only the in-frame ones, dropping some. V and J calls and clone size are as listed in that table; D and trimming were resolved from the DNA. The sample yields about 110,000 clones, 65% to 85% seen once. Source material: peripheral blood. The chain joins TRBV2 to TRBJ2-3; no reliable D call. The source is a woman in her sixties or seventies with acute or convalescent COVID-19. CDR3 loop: CASSASTDTQYF. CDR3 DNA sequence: TGTGCCAGCAGTGCTAGCACAGATACGCAGTATTTT. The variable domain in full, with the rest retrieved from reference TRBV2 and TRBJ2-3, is EPEVTQTPSHQVTQMGQEVILRCVPISNHLYFYWYRQILGQKVEFLVSFYNNEISEKSEIFDDQFSVERPDGSNFTLKIRSTKLEDSAMYFCASSASTDTQYFGPGTRLTVL.